This TCR beta chain was sequenced in a study of T cell responses to AZD1222 COVID-19 vaccine. Study-level findings and limits: Donors in the cohort were predominantly white British and more often female, and clonal diversity was possibly underestimated.

Profiled with immunoSEQ multiplex PCR; TCRdb holds only in-frame clones, not every one. The data contain around 150,000 clones, 91% of them seen just once; the ten biggest clones take up around 8%. On this clone: As yet, its antigen is unknown.

The sequences come from peripheral blood, collected 28 days after the second dose of the MenACWY control vaccine. The clonotype comes from an adult who received the MenACWY meningococcal vaccine as a control.

In nucleotides, the CDR3 is TGTGCCAGCAGTGGGCGGTGGGGAGGCGGAAACATTCAGTACTTC. It translates to CASSGRWGGGNIQYF. This chain uses TRBV27 with TRBJ2-4; D is possibly TRBD2 (6 bases). The V end was cut by 5 bases, the J end by 6 bases, with 17 bases between. The CDR3 has 15 residues. Germline V CDR1 and CDR2: MNHEY, SMNVEV (reference sequence).